The 10 T cell receptor beta chains presented below share a single source sample, sequenced in a study of T cells after yellow fever vaccination. MiXCR was run by TCRdb on the 5' RACE reads, yielding one entry per CDR3 protein. This sample yields 200,000 or so distinct CDR3 sequences, of which around 6.7% are seen a single time; approximately 1% belongs to the top ten. The source material was CD4+ T cells sorted from PBMCs, sampled on the day of the yellow fever booster vaccination. The receptor source for this set is a man aged 25 to 45 who received the YFV17D yellow fever vaccine.

This clonotype occurred many times. V usage is TRBV6-5 and J usage is TRBJ2-7, with 13 bases matching TRBD2. The germline CDR1 and CDR2 sequences are MNHEY and SVGAGI. The CDR3 spans 14 residues. The junction had 3 bases not matched to a gene; V was cut back by 4 bases and J by 6 bases. CDR3 region: CASSWTSGSSEQYF. The CDR3 DNA is TGTGCCAGCAGTTGGACTAGCGGGAGCAGCGAGCAGTACTTC.

This clonotype was observed at least ten times. This chain joins TRBV20-1 and TRBJ2-7; TRBD2 agrees at 7 bases. This CDR3 has 14 amino acids. Losses at the gene ends were 1 base for V and 6 bases for J; bases not matched to a gene: 9. Germline V gene lookup returns CDR1 DFQATT and CDR2 SNEGSKA (reference sequence). This chain's CDR3 is CSARVPAGKREQYF. The CDR3 coding sequence is TGCAGTGCTAGAGTCCCAGCGGGGAAACGCGAGCAGTACTTC.

This clonotype was observed a handful of times. At one end the junction does not follow the germline gene, possibly because of a read error. V usage is TRBV7-2 and J usage is TRBJ2-7, with TRBD1 matching over 7 bases. CDR3 length equals 15 residues. Germline V gene lookup returns CDR1 SGHTA and CDR2 FQGNSA. Here the CDR3 DNA reads TGTGCCAGCAGCTTGAGACAGGGCGGCGGGTACGAGCTGTACTTC. It specifies CASSLRQGGGYELYF.

This clonotype was counted ten times or more. The rearrangement links TRBV12-3 or TRBV12-4 to TRBJ2-5; D might be TRBD1 (5 bases). CDR3 length: 14 residues. V lost 0 bases and J 6 bases, leaving 11 bases between the germline ends. The CDR3, as DNA: TGTGCCAGCAGTTTAGCGGCAGGGATGAAGACCCAGTACTTC. Protein sequence: CASSLAAGMKTQYF.

This clonotype was detected a few times. The chain uses TRBV12-3 or TRBV12-4 and TRBJ2-7, with 7 nucleotides matching TRBD2. The CDR3 covers 13 residues. The trim removed 6 bases at V and 7 bases at J, leaving 9 bases unmatched. CDR3 coding DNA: TGTGCCAGCAGCCTGGGGGGAGCGGGGGAGCAGTACTTC. Its translation is CASSLGGAGEQYF.

This sequence joins TRBV6-5 and TRBJ2-2; a possible D gene is TRBD2 (5 bases). Trimming pared 2 bases from V and 5 bases from J, leaving 12 bases between. The CDR3 totals 15 residues. The V gene's germline CDR1 is MNHEY and CDR2 SVGAGI. In nucleotides, the CDR3 is TGTGCCAGCAGTTACGGGGTGGGAGTGACCGGGGAGCTGTTTTTT. Amino acids: CASSYGVGVTGELFF.

This clonotype was counted between two and nine times. The chain joins TRBV25-1 to TRBJ1-2; TRBD1 matches 12 bases. The CDR3 consists of 16 residues. Germline V gene sequence: CDR1 MGHDK, CDR2 SYGVNS. V shed 4 bases and J 7 bases; nucleotides not matched to a gene: 10. This chain's CDR3 is CASSGEGDRGRFGYTF. CDR3 DNA sequence: TGTGCCAGCAGTGGGGAAGGGGACAGGGGGCGTTTTGGCTACACCTTC.

This clonotype has at least ten counts. CDR3 amino acids: CASRQGSTDTQYF. CDR3 DNA: TGTGCCAGCAGGCAGGGTAGTACGGATACGCAGTATTTT. The V call is TRBV12-3 or TRBV12-4, the J call TRBJ2-3, with a tentative D call TRBD1 (5 bases). The ends were cut back, 6 bases at V and 6 bases at J, with 13 bases in the middle. This CDR3 has 13 amino acids.

This clonotype has just a few counts. CDR3 sequence (DNA): TGTGCCAGCAGTGGACAGATGAACACTGAAGCTTTCTTT. Its translation is CASSGQMNTEAFF. The chain joins TRBV2 to TRBJ1-1, with a tentative D call TRBD1 (5 bases). Germline-derived CDR1 and CDR2 are SNHLY and FYNNEI. Trimming took off 4 bases at V and 0 bases at J, with 6 bases between the two ends. The CDR3 contains 13 residues.

V gene TRBV18 combines with J gene TRBJ1-5, with TRBD1 as a possible D gene (6 bases). Trimming cost V 2 bases and J 5 bases, with 13 bases left between them. The CDR3 has 15 amino acids. Germline values: CDR1 KGHSH, CDR2 LQKENI. The CDR3, as DNA: TGTGCCAGCTCACCATGGGGGGCGCAGGATCAGCCCCAGCATTTT. Translation: CASSPWGAQDQPQHF.